This T cell receptor beta chain was documented in a study of identical twins. General study results and limits: Its conclusions, products of cross-sectional statistical analysis, did not come from following the same donors. It was possible that invariant MAIT and iNKT cells partly confounded the zero-insertion analyses.

This clonotype appeared a few times. Its cognate antigen is unknown. TCRdb called the 5' RACE reads again in MiXCR, with one record for every CDR3 protein. The sample has about 730,000 distinct CDR3 sequences; 21% are singletons. These records were also assigned to another study, of T cells expressing NK-cell markers.

The source of this sequence is a woman aged 18-35 years in good health. Sample: PBMCs.

The CDR3: CASSLSGFSGANVLTF. In DNA, the CDR3 is TGTGCCAGCAGCCTTAGCGGGTTCTCTGGGGCCAACGTCCTGACTTTC. The genes are TRBV7-2 and TRBJ2-6, with TRBD2 matching 7 bases. Trimming cost V 5 bases and J 0 bases; bases outside gene matches: 4. CDR3 length: 16 residues. Germline assignment: CDR1 SGHTA and CDR2 FQGNSA.